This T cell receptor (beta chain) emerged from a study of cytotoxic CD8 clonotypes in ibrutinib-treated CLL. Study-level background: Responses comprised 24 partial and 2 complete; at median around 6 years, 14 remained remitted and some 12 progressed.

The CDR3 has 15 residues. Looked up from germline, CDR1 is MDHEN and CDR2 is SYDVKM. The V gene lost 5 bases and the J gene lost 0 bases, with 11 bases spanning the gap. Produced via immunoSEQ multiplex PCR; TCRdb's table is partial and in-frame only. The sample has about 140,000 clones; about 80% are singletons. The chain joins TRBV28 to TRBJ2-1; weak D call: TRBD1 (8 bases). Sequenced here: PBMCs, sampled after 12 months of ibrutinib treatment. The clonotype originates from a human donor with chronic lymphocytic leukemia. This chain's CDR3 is CASSNRGGSYNEQFF. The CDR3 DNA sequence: TGTGCCAGCAGTAACAGGGGGGGCTCCTACAATGAGCAGTTCTTC.